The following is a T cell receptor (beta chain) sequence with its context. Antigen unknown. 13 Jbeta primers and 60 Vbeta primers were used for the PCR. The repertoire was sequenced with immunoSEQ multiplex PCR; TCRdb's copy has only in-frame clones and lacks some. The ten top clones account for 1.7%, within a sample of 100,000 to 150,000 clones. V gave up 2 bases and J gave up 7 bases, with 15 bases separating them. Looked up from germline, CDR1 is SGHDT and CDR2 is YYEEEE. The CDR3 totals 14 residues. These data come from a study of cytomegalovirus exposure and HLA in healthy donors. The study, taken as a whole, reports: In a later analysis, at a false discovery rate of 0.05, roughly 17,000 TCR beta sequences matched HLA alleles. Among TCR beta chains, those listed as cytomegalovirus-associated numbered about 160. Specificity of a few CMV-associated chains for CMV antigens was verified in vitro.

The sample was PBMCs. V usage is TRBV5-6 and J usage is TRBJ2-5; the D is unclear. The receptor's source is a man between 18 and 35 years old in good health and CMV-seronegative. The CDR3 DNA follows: TGTGCCAGCAGCTTTCCTTCACAGAGAGTGACCCAGTACTTC. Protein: CASSFPSQRVTQYF.